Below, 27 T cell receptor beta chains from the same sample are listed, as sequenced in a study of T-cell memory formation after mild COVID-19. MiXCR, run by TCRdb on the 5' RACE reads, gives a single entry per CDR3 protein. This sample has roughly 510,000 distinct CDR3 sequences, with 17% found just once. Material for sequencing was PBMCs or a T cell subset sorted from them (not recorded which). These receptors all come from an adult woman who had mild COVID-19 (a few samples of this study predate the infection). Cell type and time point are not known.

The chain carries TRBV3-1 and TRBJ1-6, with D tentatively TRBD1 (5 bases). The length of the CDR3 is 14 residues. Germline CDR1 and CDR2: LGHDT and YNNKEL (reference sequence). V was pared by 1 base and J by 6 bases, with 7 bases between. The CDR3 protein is CASSQGGTNSPLHF. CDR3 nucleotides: TGTGCCAGCAGCCAAGGGGGGACTAATTCACCCCTCCACTTT.

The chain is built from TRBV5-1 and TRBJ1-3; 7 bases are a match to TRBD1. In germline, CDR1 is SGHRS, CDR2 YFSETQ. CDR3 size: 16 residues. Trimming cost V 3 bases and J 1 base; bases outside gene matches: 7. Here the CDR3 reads CASSSQAQGSGNTIYF. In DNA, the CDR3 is TGCGCCAGCAGCTCTCAGGCACAGGGGTCTGGAAACACCATATATTTT.

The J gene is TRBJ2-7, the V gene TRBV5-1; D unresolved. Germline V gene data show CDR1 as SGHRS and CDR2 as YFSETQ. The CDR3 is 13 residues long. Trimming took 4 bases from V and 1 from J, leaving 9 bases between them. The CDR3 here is CASSHPSSYEQYF. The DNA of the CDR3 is TGCGCCAGCAGCCACCCGTCGTCCTACGAGCAGTACTTC.

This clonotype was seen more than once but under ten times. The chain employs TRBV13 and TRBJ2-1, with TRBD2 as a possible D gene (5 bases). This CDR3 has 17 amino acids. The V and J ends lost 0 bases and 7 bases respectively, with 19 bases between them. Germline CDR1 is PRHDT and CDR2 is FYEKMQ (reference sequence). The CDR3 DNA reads TGTGCCAGCAGCTTAGGCCCCACTACGCCACTAGGGAATGAGCAGTTCTTC. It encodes CASSLGPTTPLGNEQFF.

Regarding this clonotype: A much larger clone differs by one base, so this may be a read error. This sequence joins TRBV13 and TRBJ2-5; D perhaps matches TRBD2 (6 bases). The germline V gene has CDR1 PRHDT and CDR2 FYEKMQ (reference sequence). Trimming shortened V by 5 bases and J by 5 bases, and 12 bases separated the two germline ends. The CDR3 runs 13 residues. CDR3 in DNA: TGTGCCAGCAGCCGGGAGTCTGGGGAGACCCAGTACTTC. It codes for CASSRESGETQYF.

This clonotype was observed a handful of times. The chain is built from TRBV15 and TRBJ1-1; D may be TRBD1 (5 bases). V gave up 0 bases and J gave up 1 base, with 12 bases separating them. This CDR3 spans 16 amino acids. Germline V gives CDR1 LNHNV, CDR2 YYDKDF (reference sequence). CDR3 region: CATSRDLGTQNTEAFF. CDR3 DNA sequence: TGTGCCACCAGCAGAGATTTGGGGACGCAGAACACTGAAGCTTTCTTT. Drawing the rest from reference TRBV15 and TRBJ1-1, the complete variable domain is DAMVIQNPRYQVTQFGKPVTLSCSQTLNHNVMYWYQQKSSQAPKLLFHYYDKDFNNEADTPDNFQSRRPNTSFCFLDIRSPGLGDTAMYLCATSRDLGTQNTEAFFGQGTRLTVV.

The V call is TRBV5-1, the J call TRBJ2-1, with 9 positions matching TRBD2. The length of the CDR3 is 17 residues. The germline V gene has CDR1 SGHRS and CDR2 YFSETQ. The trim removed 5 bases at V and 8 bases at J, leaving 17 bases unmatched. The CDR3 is CASSRPGTSPRVDEQFF. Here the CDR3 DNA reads TGCGCCAGCAGTCGTCCCGGGACTAGCCCGAGGGTCGATGAGCAGTTCTTC.

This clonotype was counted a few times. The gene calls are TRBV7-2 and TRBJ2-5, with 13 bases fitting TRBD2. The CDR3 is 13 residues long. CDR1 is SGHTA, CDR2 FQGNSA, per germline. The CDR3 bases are TGTGCGAGCCGACTAGCGGGAGGAGAGACCCAGTACTTC. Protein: CASRLAGGETQYF.

CDR3 in amino acids: CASSQSTGTKLYSDTQYF. In DNA form, the CDR3 reads TGTGCCAGCAGCCAATCTACCGGGACTAAACTTTACTCAGATACGCAGTATTTT. The rearrangement links TRBV4-2 to TRBJ2-3; 7 nucleotides align to TRBD2. This CDR3 has 18 amino acids. The V gene end was trimmed by 2 bases and the J gene end by 4 bases; junction bases not matched to a gene: 15. Germline V gene lookup returns CDR1 LGHNA and CDR2 YNFKEQ.

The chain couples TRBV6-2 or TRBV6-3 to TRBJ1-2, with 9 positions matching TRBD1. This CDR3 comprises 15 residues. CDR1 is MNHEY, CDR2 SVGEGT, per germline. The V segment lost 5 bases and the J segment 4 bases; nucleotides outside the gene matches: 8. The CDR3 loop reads CASSRPGTGLYGYTF. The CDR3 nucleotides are TGTGCCAGCAGTCGTCCCGGGACAGGGCTCTATGGCTACACCTTC.

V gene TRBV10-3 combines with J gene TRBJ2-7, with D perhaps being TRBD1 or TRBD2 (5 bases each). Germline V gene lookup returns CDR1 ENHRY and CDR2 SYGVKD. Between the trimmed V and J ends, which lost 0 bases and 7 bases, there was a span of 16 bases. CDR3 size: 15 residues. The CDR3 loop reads CAISESGRDRVEQYF. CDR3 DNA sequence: TGTGCCATCAGTGAGTCGGGCCGGGACCGGGTGGAGCAGTACTTC.

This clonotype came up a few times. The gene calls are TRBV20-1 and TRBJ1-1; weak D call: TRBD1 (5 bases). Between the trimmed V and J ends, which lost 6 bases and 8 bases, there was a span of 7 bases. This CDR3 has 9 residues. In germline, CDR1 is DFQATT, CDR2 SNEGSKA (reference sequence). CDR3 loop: CSARDEAFF. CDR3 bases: TGCAGTGCCAGGGACGAAGCTTTCTTT.

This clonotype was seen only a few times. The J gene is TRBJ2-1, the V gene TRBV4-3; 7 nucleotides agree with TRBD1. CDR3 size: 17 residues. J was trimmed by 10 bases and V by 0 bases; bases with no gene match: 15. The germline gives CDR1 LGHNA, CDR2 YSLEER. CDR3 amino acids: CASSQEGIGGNHGEQFF. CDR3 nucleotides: TGCGCCAGCAGCCAAGAAGGTATAGGGGGCAATCACGGGGAGCAGTTCTTC.

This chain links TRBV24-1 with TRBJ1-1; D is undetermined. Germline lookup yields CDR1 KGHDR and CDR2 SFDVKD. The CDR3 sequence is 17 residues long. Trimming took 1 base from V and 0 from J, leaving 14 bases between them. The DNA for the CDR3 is TGTGCCACCAGTGATTTTGAGATCGGGTACATGAACACTGAAGCTTTCTTT. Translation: CATSDFEIGYMNTEAFF.

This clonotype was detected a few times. As DNA, the CDR3 is TGTGCCAGCAGTGAACAGCTTAGCAATCAGCCCCAGCATTTT. It encodes CASSEQLSNQPQHF. This chain uses TRBV27 with TRBJ1-5; D is ambiguous. The CDR3 is 14 residues long. CDR1 and CDR2 from the germline V gene are MNHEY and SMNVEV (reference sequence). Trimming cost V 5 bases and J 0 bases, with 8 bases left between them.

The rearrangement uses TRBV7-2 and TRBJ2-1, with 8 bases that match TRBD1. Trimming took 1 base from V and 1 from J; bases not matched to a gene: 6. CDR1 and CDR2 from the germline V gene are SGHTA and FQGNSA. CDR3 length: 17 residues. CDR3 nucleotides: TGTGCCAGCAGCTTAGGAGACAGGGGCTATTCCTACAATGAGCAGTTCTTC. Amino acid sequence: CASSLGDRGYSYNEQFF.

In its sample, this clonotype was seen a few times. CDR3 residues: CSARDGTSGVYEQYF. The CDR3 DNA reads as TGCAGTGCTAGAGATGGGACTAGCGGAGTCTACGAGCAGTACTTC. The V and J genes are TRBV20-1 and TRBJ2-7; TRBD2 matches 11 bases. The V gene's germline CDR1 is DFQATT and CDR2 SNEGSKA (reference sequence). The CDR3 runs to 15 residues. J lost 3 bases, V lost 0 bases, and 4 bases had no gene match.

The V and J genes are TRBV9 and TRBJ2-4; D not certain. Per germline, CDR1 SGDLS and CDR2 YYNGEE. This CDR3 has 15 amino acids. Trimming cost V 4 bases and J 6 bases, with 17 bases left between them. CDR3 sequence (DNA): TGTGCCAGCAGCCGCGACCACGACGGCCTAAACATTCAGTACTTC. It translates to CASSRDHDGLNIQYF.

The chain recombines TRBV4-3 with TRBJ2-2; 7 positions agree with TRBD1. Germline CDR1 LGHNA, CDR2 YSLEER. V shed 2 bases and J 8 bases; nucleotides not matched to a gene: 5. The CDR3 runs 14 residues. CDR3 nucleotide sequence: TGCGCCAGCAGCCAACGCGGACAGGTGGGGGAGCTGTTTTTT. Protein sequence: CASSQRGQVGELFF.

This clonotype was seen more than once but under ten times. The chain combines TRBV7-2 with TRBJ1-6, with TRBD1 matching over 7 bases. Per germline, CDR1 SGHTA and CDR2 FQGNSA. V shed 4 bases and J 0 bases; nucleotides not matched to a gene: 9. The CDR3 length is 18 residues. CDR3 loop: CASSSGQSYSSYNSPLHF. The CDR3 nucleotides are TGTGCCAGCAGCTCGGGACAGTCCTATAGCTCCTATAATTCACCCCTCCACTTT.

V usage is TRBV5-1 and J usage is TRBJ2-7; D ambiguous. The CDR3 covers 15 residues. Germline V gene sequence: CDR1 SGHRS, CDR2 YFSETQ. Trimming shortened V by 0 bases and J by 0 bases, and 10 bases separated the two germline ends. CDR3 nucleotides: TGCGCCAGCAGCTTGGGGCAGGCGAACTCCTACGAGCAGTACTTC. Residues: CASSLGQANSYEQYF.

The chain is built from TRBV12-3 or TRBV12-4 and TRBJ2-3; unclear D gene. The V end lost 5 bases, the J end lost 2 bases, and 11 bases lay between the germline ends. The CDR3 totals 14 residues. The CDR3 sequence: CASSMQDNTDTQYF. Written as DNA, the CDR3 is TGTGCCAGCAGTATGCAGGATAACACAGATACGCAGTATTTT.

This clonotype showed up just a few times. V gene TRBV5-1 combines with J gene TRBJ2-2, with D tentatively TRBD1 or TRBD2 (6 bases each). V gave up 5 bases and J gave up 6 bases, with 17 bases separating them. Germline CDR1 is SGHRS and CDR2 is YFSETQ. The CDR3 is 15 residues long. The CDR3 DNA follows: TGCGCCAGCAGTCCGTCCGTGGGGGGCTCCGGGGAGCTGTTTTTT. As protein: CASSPSVGGSGELFF.

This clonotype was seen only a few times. Here the CDR3 reads CSGTGTGTDTQYF. The CDR3, as DNA: TGCAGCGGGACCGGGACGGGCACAGATACGCAGTATTTT. The chain uses TRBV29-1 and TRBJ2-3; the D gene could be TRBD1 or TRBD2 (5 bases each). The CDR3 covers 13 residues. Looked up from germline, CDR1 is SQVTM and CDR2 is ANQGSEA. Between the trimmed V and J ends, which lost 7 bases and 1 base, there was a span of 12 bases.

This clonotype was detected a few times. The CDR3 loop is CASRPLSGGVYNEQFF. Here the CDR3 DNA reads TGTGCCAGCAGGCCGCTCTCAGGGGGAGTCTACAATGAGCAGTTCTTC. This chain links TRBV6-5 with TRBJ2-1, with TRBD1 matching over 7 bases. CDR1 MNHEY and CDR2 SVGAGI come from the germline V gene. The CDR3 has 16 residues. The V and J ends lost 6 bases and 3 bases, in that order; junction bases with no gene match: 11.

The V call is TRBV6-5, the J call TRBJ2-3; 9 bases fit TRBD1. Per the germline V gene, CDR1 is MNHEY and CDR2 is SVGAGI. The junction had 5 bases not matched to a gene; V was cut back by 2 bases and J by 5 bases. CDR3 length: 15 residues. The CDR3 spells CASSYGGQGGDTQYF. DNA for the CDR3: TGTGCCAGCAGTTACGGGGGACAGGGTGGAGATACGCAGTATTTT.

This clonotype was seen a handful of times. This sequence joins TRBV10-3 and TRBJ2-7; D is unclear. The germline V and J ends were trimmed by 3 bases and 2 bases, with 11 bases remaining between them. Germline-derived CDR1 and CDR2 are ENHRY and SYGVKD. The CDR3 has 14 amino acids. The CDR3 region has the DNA TGTGCCATCAGTGAAGGAGCAGGTACCTACGAGCAGTACTTC. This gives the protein CAISEGAGTYEQYF.